This T cell receptor beta chain was captured in a study of radiation and T cells in renal cell carcinoma. About the research overall: Nephrectomy followed 15 Gy stereotactic body radiation by 4 weeks. Study-wide results and caveats: In blood, top tumor clones expanded by 2 weeks, shrinking by 4.

Regarding this clone: The antigen is unknown.

TCRdb keeps only in-frame clones here, not all; method: immunoSEQ multiplex PCR. The table has about 140,000 clones, less than 90% seen once. The sample's time point: baseline pretreatment blood. As to treatment: 15 Gy SBRT to primary tumor, nephrectomy 4 weeks later. Serial blood draws occurred at baseline and 2 and 4 weeks post-SBRT. The tumor was a clear cell renal cell carcinoma. Germline lookup yields CDR1 WNHNN and CDR2 SYGVQD (reference sequence). After removal of 2 bases from V and 2 bases from J, the junction contained 5 bases not matched to a gene. The CDR3 extends over 16 amino acids. The sample was blood, taken from a patient whose treatment included radiotherapy and nephrectomy. The sequence was collected from a woman aged 45-59 years with renal cell carcinoma. The chain uses TRBV10-1 and TRBJ2-2; TRBD2 agrees at 7 bases. DNA of the CDR3: TGCGCCAGCAGTGAGGTGGGGGGACTAAACACCGGGGAGCTGTTTTTT. It specifies CASSEVGGLNTGELFF.